The T cell receptor (beta chain) described here comes from a study of CD8 T cells in ankylosing spondylitis. Study observations and caveats: Ankylosing spondylitis blood appeared to carry a characteristic TCR beta motif of roughly eight highly homologous variants. Several of the motif variants were reported before in synovial fluid and blood from reactive arthritis.

V lost 5 bases to trimming and J lost 0 bases; unmatched junction nucleotides: 9. This CDR3 region has 16 residues. Per the germline V gene, CDR1 is MNHNS and CDR2 is SASEGT. Quantitative 5'-RACE was performed with molecular barcodes, and it yielded the TCR beta libraries. TCRdb reprocessed the 5' RACE reads with MiXCR, giving one entry per CDR3 protein. In the table there are 180,000 or so distinct CDR3 sequences, 11% of which are singletons. This clonotype was seen at least ten times. Antigen: not known. The rearrangement links TRBV6-1 to TRBJ1-1, with TRBD1 matching over 7 bases. Sequenced sample: blood, either unsorted or a sorted T cell fraction (not recorded which). This TCR derives from a male donor with ankylosing spondylitis or in good health (not recorded which). The CDR3 region has the DNA TGTGCCAGCAGTAGACCACAGGGGACCATGAACACTGAAGCTTTCTTT. This sequence encodes CASSRPQGTMNTEAFF.